This T cell receptor (beta chain) was identified during a study of shared clonotypes between healthy human individuals. Whole-study results and caveats: It was anticipated that sequencing depth would influence how many clonotypes donors shared.

Measured with immunoSEQ multiplex PCR; TCRdb has only the in-frame clones, and not every one. Of 2 million to 2.5 million clones in the sample, 95% were seen once. V lost 6 bases and J lost 6, with 15 bases in between. Germline-derived CDR1 and CDR2 are LGHNT and FRNRAP. CDR3 length: 14 residues. Of note for this clone: Antigen specificity is unknown.

The sequence came from a man between 18 and 29 years old in good health. The sample taken for sequencing was naive CD4+ T cells sorted from blood. Subset noted: CD45RA+ positively selected. This rearrangement joins TRBV12-5 to TRBJ2-1; D is ambiguous. The CDR3 DNA reads TGTGCTAGTGGGGCCTCCCTGCCTCCCAATGAGCAGTTCTTC. Its protein product is CASGASLPPNEQFF.